The 9 T cell receptor beta chains given below trace back to one sample, sequenced in a study of blood T cell repertoires in COVID-19. Profiling relied on immunoSEQ multiplex PCR, and the TCRdb table lists in-frame clones only, not all of them. The sample shows some 180,000 clones, more than 75% of them seen only once. Material for sequencing was PBMCs or T cells enriched from blood (not recorded which). Receptors originate from a man aged 55 to 70 who had been exposed to COVID-19.

The V call is TRBV6-5, the J call TRBJ1-1, with D possibly TRBD1 on 5 matching bases. The CDR3 has 14 residues. The V and J ends lost 7 bases and 2 bases respectively, with 14 bases between them. Germline V gene lookup returns CDR1 MNHEY and CDR2 SVGAGI. The CDR3 DNA reads as TGTGCCAGCATCCCATGGGGCGATAACACTGAAGCTTTCTTT. Residues: CASIPWGDNTEAFF.

The chain joins TRBV5-1 to TRBJ2-7; 10 bases line up with TRBD2. CDR1 and CDR2 (germline): SGHRS, YFSETQ. CDR3 length equals 17 residues. Trimming at V came to 1 base and at J to 1 base, leaving 8 bases not matched to a gene. CDR3: CASSLLAAGGFSYEQYF. The CDR3 DNA follows: TGCGCCAGCAGCTTGTTGGCAGCGGGAGGGTTTTCCTACGAGCAGTACTTC.

This clone has at least ten counts. The chain employs TRBV9 and TRBJ2-3; D may be TRBD2 (6 bases). In germline, CDR1 is SGDLS, CDR2 YYNGEE. V shed 4 bases and J shed 3 bases, with 18 bases lying between them. The CDR3 is made up of 16 amino acids. CDR3 bases: TGTGCCAGCAGCCCTCACGGCGGTGGGGGGACAGATACGCAGTATTTT. Residues: CASSPHGGGGTDTQYF. The full variable domain, with the rest looked up from reference TRBV9 and TRBJ2-3, is DSGVTQTPKHLITATGQRVTLRCSPRSGDLSVYWYQQSLDQGLQFLIQYYNGEERAKGNILERFSAQQFPDLHSELNLSSLELGDSALYFCASSPHGGGGTDTQYFGPGTRLTVL.

V usage is TRBV12-3 or TRBV12-4 and J usage is TRBJ1-1, with 8 bases that match TRBD1. V was pared by 3 bases and J by 8 bases, with 5 bases of the junction left unmatched. This CDR3 is built from 13 residues. DNA for the CDR3: TGTGCCAGCAGTTTGGACAGGGCCGGGGAAGCTTTCTTT. Translation gives CASSLDRAGEAFF.

The V gene is TRBV19, the J gene TRBJ2-7; 11 bases line up with TRBD2. The germline CDR1 and CDR2 sequences are LNHDA and SQIVND (reference sequence). The CDR3 loop spans 16 amino acids. The V and J ends lost 5 bases and 4 bases, in that order; junction bases with no gene match: 10. CDR3 sequence: CASSLTSGSILYEQYF. CDR3 nucleotide sequence: TGTGCCAGTAGTCTCACTAGCGGGAGTATTCTATACGAGCAGTACTTC.

J is TRBJ1-1 and V is TRBV7-3; TRBD1 aligns across 7 bases. The length of the CDR3 is 13 residues. V trimming: 5 bases; J trimming: 4 bases; junction bases outside the gene matches: 4. Germline V gene data show CDR1 as SGHTA and CDR2 as FQGTGA. The CDR3, as DNA: TGTGCCAGCAGCATAGACAGGGTCACTGAAGCTTTCTTT. The encoded protein is CASSIDRVTEAFF.

The CDR3 loop reads CASSIPGQGRTDTQYF. The CDR3 DNA reads TGTGCCAGTAGTATACCAGGACAGGGGCGCACAGATACGCAGTATTTT. The V gene is TRBV19, the J gene TRBJ2-3; TRBD1 agrees at 9 bases. The V gene's germline CDR1 is LNHDA and CDR2 SQIVND (reference sequence). This CDR3 is 16 amino acids long. Trimming at V came to 2 bases and at J to 1 base, leaving 4 bases not matched to a gene.

This clone was observed a few times. The J gene is TRBJ2-1, the V gene TRBV3-1 (or the pseudogene TRBV3-2); 9 bases agree with TRBD1. Germline assignment: CDR1 LGHDT and CDR2 YNNKEL (reference sequence). The CDR3 totals 16 residues. Trimming took 1 base from V and 4 from J; bases not matched to a gene: 5. The CDR3: CASSQARGTGYNEQFF. The CDR3 DNA follows: TGTGCCAGCAGCCAAGCCCGAGGGACAGGGTACAATGAGCAGTTCTTC.

Only one count was recorded for this clone. The genes are TRBV5-1 and TRBJ1-1; 9 bases are a match to TRBD1. Germline lookup yields CDR1 SGHRS and CDR2 YFSETQ. J was trimmed by 10 bases and V by 5 bases; bases with no gene match: 12. This CDR3 has 14 amino acids. The DNA for the CDR3 is TGCGCCAGCAGACCGGGACAGGGACAATTTGCAGCTTTCTTT. Translated, it gives CASRPGQGQFAAFF.